These 2 T cell receptor beta chains came from one sample sequenced in a study of shared clonotypes between healthy human individuals. Data came from immunoSEQ multiplex PCR; TCRdb stores just in-frame clones and leaves some out. The sample records 2 million to 2.5 million clones, approximately 95% being singletons. Input material: naive CD4+ T cells sorted from blood. Subset here: CD45RA+ positively selected. Receptors originate from a man aged 18 to 35 in good health.

The chain is built from TRBV7-2 and TRBJ2-7, with 7 nucleotides matching TRBD1. V lost 5 bases, J lost 3 bases, and 7 bases stayed unmatched. The CDR3 runs to 14 residues. Germline V gene data show CDR1 as SGHTA and CDR2 as FQGNSA. CDR3 protein: CASSPRQGFYEQYF. CDR3 DNA sequence: TGTGCCAGCAGCCCACGACAGGGATTCTACGAGCAGTACTTC.

The genes are TRBV18 and TRBJ1-6; a possible D gene is TRBD1 (5 bases). The CDR3 loop spans 15 amino acids. Per the germline V gene, CDR1 is KGHSH and CDR2 is LQKENI. V was cut by 3 bases and J by 4 bases, with 10 bases left in between. The CDR3 nucleotides read TGTGCCAGCTCACCGTTGACAGATTATAATTCACCCCTCCACTTT. Residues: CASSPLTDYNSPLHF.